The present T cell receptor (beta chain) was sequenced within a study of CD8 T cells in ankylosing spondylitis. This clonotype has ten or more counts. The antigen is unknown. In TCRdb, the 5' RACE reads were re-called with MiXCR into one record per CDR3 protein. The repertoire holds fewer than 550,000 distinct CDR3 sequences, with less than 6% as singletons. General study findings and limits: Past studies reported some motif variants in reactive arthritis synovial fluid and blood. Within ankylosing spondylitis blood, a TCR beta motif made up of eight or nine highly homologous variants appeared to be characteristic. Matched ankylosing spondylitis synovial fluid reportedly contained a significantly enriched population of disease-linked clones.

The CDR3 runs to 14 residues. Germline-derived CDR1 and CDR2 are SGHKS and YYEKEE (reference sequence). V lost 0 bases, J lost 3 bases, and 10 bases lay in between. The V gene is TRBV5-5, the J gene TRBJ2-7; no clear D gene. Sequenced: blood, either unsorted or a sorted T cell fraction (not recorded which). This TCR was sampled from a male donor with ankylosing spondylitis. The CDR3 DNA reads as TGTGCCAGCAGCTTGGTGGTGAACAGCTACGAGCAGTACTTC. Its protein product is CASSLVVNSYEQYF.